The sequence of this T cell receptor beta chain was determined in a study of shared clonotypes between healthy human individuals. Splitting the CD4+ cells yielded a CD45RA+ naive subset and a CD45RA-negative memory subset. Produced via immunoSEQ multiplex PCR; TCRdb's table is partial and in-frame only. The sample holds about 1.1 million clones, roughly 80% seen once. Input material: memory CD4+ T cells from PBMCs. This sample's subset: CD45RA-negative fraction. The sequence was obtained from a man aged 18 to 29 in good health. Some clones in this sample may be carry-over from other donors' samples.

In nucleotides, the CDR3 is TGTGCCTGGAGTGTACTAGGGGGGGATAATGAAAAACTGTTTTTT. This encodes CAWSVLGGDNEKLFF. V and J are TRBV30 and TRBJ1-4; TRBD1 is a possible D gene (6 bases). V was cut by 0 bases and J by 4 bases, with 12 bases left in between. Germline CDR1 GTSNPN, CDR2 SVGIG (reference sequence). This CDR3 region has 15 residues.